This is a list of T cell receptor beta chains from one sample in a study of blood T cell repertoires in COVID-19. Data came from immunoSEQ multiplex PCR; TCRdb stores just in-frame clones and leaves some out. The data hold about 33,000 clones, with 75% to 90% observed a single time. The material sequenced was peripheral blood. Receptors were obtained from a woman older than 75 with active or convalescent COVID-19. Each CDR3 is given with its conserved first and last residue. The order of the fields is D gene, J gene, V gene, clone size, CDR3 protein, CDR3 DNA. A D gene is named only where the DNA matches it firmly. Where a row states a size, it is once, few, many or the class of an expanded clone; other rows omit it.

d_gene: NA; j_gene: TRBJ1-3; v_gene: TRBV7-6; abundance: NA; CDR3aa: CASSLVSGSGNTIYF; CDR3nt: TGTGCCAGCAGCTTAGTTTCAGGATCTGGAAACACCATATATTTT
d_gene: TRBD1; j_gene: TRBJ1-6; v_gene: TRBV2; abundance: NA; CDR3aa: CASSEASPGQGFQNSPLHF; CDR3nt: TGTGCCAGCAGTGAAGCTTCACCGGGACAGGGTTTTCAAAATTCACCCCTCCACTTT
d_gene: NA; j_gene: TRBJ2-7; v_gene: TRBV2; abundance: NA; CDR3aa: CASSLDSSYEQYF; CDR3nt: TGTGCCAGCAGCCTAGATAGCTCCTACGAGCAGTACTTC
d_gene: TRBD1; j_gene: TRBJ1-2; v_gene: TRBV5-5; abundance: few; CDR3aa: CASSPGQGVYGYTF; CDR3nt: TGTGCCAGCAGCCCGGGACAGGGGGTATATGGCTACACCTTC
d_gene: TRBD1; j_gene: TRBJ2-3; v_gene: TRBV6-1; abundance: NA; CDR3aa: CASSDRTGSTDTQYF; CDR3nt: TGTGCCAGCAGTGATCGGACAGGGTCTACAGATACGCAGTATTTT
d_gene: TRBD1; j_gene: TRBJ1-6; v_gene: TRBV29-1; abundance: NA; CDR3aa: CSVVEGGTSPLHF; CDR3nt: TGCAGCGTTGTAGAAGGGGGCACTTCACCCCTCCACTTT
d_gene: TRBD1; j_gene: TRBJ2-7; v_gene: TRBV2; abundance: NA; CDR3aa: CASSRDRQYF; CDR3nt: TGTGCCAGCTCCCGGGACAGGCAGTACTTC
d_gene: NA; j_gene: TRBJ1-2; v_gene: TRBV12-3/TRBV12-4; abundance: NA; CDR3aa: CASSSGFYGYTF; CDR3nt: TGTGCCAGCAGTTCAGGTTTCTATGGCTACACCTTC
d_gene: NA; j_gene: TRBJ1-4; v_gene: TRBV27; abundance: NA; CDR3aa: CASHATTNEKLFF; CDR3nt: TGTGCCAGTCACGCTACAACTAATGAAAAACTGTTTTTT
d_gene: NA; j_gene: TRBJ2-1; v_gene: TRBV3-1/TRBV3-2; abundance: NA; CDR3aa: CASSQERGTYNEQFF; CDR3nt: TGTGCCAGCAGCCAAGAGCGGGGCACATACAATGAGCAGTTCTTC
d_gene: NA; j_gene: TRBJ2-5; v_gene: TRBV5-6; abundance: NA; CDR3aa: CASSFLTRGVETQYF; CDR3nt: TGTGCCAGCAGCTTCCTAACTAGAGGAGTAGAGACCCAGTACTTC
d_gene: NA; j_gene: TRBJ1-3; v_gene: TRBV15; abundance: NA; CDR3aa: CATSPGQLGNTIYF; CDR3nt: TGTGCCACCAGCCCAGGGCAGCTAGGAAACACCATATATTTT
d_gene: TRBD1; j_gene: TRBJ1-1; v_gene: TRBV5-8; abundance: NA; CDR3aa: CASRRQGSAVEAFF; CDR3nt: TGTGCCAGCAGAAGACAGGGGTCGGCGGTGGAAGCTTTCTTT
d_gene: TRBD2; j_gene: TRBJ2-2; v_gene: TRBV12-5; abundance: few; CDR3aa: CASGPWTSGGPGELFF; CDR3nt: TGTGCTAGTGGTCCCTGGACTAGCGGGGGTCCCGGGGAGCTGTTTTTT
d_gene: TRBD1; j_gene: TRBJ2-1; v_gene: TRBV5-1; abundance: NA; CDR3aa: CASSSGQGHEQFF; CDR3nt: TGCGCCAGCAGCTCCGGACAGGGCCATGAGCAGTTCTTC
d_gene: TRBD1; j_gene: TRBJ2-7; v_gene: TRBV5-1; abundance: NA; CDR3aa: CASSSQGVFGYEQYF; CDR3nt: TGCGCCAGCAGCTCACAGGGGGTGTTTGGCTACGAGCAGTACTTC
d_gene: TRBD1; j_gene: TRBJ1-4; v_gene: TRBV27; abundance: few; CDR3aa: CASKRTTGTDEKLFF; CDR3nt: TGTGCCAGCAAACGTACGACAGGGACGGATGAAAAACTGTTTTTT
d_gene: NA; j_gene: TRBJ1-6; v_gene: TRBV4-1; abundance: NA; CDR3aa: CASSPGSYNSPLHF; CDR3nt: TGCGCCAGCAGCCCCGGGAGCTATAATTCACCCCTCCACTTT